The subject of this entry is one TCR beta chain. What it binds is unknown. The repertoire was sequenced with immunoSEQ multiplex PCR; TCRdb's copy has only in-frame clones and lacks some. The sample carries 75,000 to 100,000 clones, approximately 87% recorded once. The time point denotes: peripheral blood 6 weeks after treatment start. The sample is drawn from a study of PD-L1 blockade in urothelial cancer. Study as a whole: Once treatment had started, blood was analyzed at 3 weeks (second dose) and again at 6 weeks. T cell content in blood samples showed a median of approximately 140,000.

Study-wide points: Durable-benefit patients showed greater tumor-associated blood clone expansion at 3 weeks.

Germline CDR1 and CDR2: SQVTM and ANQGSEA. V lost 3 bases, J lost 2 bases, and 15 bases lay in between. There are 15 residues in the CDR3. The rearrangement links TRBV29-1 to TRBJ2-3; D perhaps matches TRBD2 (5 bases). This clonotype originated in a man between 65 and 79 years old with urothelial cancer. The source material was PBMCs, sampled around atezolizumab (anti-PD-L1) treatment. This chain's CDR3 is CSVDGLSSDTDTQYF. The CDR3 coding sequence is TGCAGCGTTGATGGACTCTCATCCGACACAGATACGCAGTATTTT.